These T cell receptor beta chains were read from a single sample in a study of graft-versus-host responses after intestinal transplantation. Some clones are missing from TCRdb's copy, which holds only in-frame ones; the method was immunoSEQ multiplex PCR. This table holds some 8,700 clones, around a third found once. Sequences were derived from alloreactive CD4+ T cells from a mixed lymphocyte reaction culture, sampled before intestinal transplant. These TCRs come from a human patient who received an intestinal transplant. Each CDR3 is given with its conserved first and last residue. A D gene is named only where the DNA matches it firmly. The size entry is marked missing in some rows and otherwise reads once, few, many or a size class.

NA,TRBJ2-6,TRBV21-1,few,TGTGCCAGCAGCACGGACAGGCGAACTGGGGCCAACGTCCTGACTTTC,CASSTDRRTGANVLTF
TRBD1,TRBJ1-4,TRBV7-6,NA,TGTGCCAGCAGCGGACAGGGGGCGTTTGGTGAAAAACTGTTTTTT,CASSGQGAFGEKLFF
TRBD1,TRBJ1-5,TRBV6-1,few,TGTGCCAGCCGTCCTACAGGGGCCAGCAATCAGCCCCAGCATTTT,CASRPTGASNQPQHF
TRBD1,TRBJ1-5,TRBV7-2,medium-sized,TGTGCCAGCAGCCGGGACAGGGGTCGCAATCAGCCCCAGCATTTT,CASSRDRGRNQPQHF
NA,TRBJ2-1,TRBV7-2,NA,TGTGCCAGCAGCTTAAGACATAGTCCCTACAATGAGCAGTTCTTC,CASSLRHSPYNEQFF
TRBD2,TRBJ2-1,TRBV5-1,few,TGCGCCAGCAGCTTGAGGACTAGCGTGGGGAGCTCCTACAATGAGCAGTTCTTC,CASSLRTSVGSSYNEQFF
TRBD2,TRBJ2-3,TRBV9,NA,TGTGCCAGCAGCGTAGGTAGCGGGACAGATACGCAGTATTTT,CASSVGSGTDTQYF
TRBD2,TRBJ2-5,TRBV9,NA,TGTGCCAGCAGCGTAGAAGCGGGAGTTCAAGAGACCCAGTACTTC,CASSVEAGVQETQYF
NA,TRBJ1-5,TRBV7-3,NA,TGTGCCAGCAGCCCTAATATCCGTGCTCAGCCCCAGCATTTT,CASSPNIRAQPQHF
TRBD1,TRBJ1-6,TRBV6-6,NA,TGTGCCAGCAGTTGGGGACCGGGACAGGGGCCTTCACCCCTCCACTTT,CASSWGPGQGPSPLHF
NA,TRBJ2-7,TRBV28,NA,TGTGCCAGCAGTCCGTTGTCCTACGAGCAGTACTTC,CASSPLSYEQYF
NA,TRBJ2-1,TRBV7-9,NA,TGTGCCAGCAGCCTACCCTTTGTGCATGAGCAGTTCTTC,CASSLPFVHEQFF
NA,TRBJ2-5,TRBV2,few,TGTGCCAGCAGTGACCGGGGGACTGTTGGGGAGACCCAGTACTTC,CASSDRGTVGETQYF
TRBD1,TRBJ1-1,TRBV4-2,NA,TGTGCCAGCAGCCAACTATCCCGGACAGGGAACACTGAAGCTTTCTTT,CASSQLSRTGNTEAFF
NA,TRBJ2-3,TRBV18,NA,TGTGCCAGCTCATCTACGACAGACTCTAGCACAGATACGCAGTATTTT,CASSSTTDSSTDTQYF
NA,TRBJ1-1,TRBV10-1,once,TGCGCCAGTACGACGATCTTACAGGAGCCCCACCTCGAACTAACCCGTGAAGCTTTCTTT,CASTTILQEPHLELTREAFF
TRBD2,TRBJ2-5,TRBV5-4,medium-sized,TGTGCCAGCAGCTCCCAAGGGACTAGCGGGATAAGCGGGACCCAGTACTTC,CASSSQGTSGISGTQYF
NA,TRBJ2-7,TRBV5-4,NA,TGTGCCAGCAGCTTGGTCCAGGCCCGGTTCCCAGCCTCCTACGAGCAGTACTTC,CASSLVQARFPASYEQYF